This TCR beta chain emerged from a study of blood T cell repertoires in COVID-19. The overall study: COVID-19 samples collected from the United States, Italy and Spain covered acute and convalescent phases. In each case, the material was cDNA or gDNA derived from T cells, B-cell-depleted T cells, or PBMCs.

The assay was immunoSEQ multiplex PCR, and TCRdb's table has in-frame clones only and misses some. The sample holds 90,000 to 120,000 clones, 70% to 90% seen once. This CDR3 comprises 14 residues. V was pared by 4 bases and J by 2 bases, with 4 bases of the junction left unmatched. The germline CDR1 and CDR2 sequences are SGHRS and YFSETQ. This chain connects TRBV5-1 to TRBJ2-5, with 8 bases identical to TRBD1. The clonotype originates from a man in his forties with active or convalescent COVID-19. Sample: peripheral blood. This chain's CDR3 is CASSDGQGQETQYF. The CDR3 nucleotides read TGCGCCAGCAGCGACGGACAGGGACAAGAGACCCAGTACTTC.